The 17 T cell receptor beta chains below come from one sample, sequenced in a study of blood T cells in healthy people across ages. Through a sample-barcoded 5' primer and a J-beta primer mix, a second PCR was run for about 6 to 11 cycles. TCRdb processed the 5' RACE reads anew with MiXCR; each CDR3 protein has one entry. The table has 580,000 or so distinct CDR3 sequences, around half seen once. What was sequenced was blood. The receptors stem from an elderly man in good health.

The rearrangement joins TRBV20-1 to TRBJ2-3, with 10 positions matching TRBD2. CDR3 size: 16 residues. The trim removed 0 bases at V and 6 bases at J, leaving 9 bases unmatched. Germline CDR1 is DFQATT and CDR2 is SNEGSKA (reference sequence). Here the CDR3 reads CSARDPSGSGKDTQYF. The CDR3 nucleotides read TGCAGTGCTAGAGATCCTAGCGGGAGTGGTAAGGATACGCAGTATTTT.

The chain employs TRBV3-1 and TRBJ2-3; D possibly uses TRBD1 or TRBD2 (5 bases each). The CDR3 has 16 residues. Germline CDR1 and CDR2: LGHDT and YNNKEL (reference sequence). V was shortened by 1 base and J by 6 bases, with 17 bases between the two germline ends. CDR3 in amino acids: CASSQGLGVNTDTQYF. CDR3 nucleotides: TGTGCCAGCAGCCAAGGGTTGGGGGTGAACACCGATACGCAGTATTTT.

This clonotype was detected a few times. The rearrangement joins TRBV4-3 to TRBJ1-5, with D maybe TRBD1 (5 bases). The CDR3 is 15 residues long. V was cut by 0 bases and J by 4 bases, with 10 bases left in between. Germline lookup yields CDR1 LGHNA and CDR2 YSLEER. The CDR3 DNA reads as TGCGCCAGCAGCCAAGATCGACAGTCAAATCAGCCCCAGCATTTT. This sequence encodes CASSQDRQSNQPQHF.

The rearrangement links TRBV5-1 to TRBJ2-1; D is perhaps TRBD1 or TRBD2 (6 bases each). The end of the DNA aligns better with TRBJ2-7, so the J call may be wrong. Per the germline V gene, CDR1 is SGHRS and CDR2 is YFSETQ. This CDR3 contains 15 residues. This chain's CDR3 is CASSLRGAPYNEQYF. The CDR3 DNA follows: TGCGCCAGCAGCTTGAGGGGGGCCCCCTACAATGAGCAGTACTTC.

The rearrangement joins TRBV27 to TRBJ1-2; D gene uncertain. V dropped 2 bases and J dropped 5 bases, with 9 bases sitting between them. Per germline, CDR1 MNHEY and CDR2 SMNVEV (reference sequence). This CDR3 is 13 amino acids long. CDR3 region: CASSLTLDYGYTF. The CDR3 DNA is TGTGCCAGCAGTTTAACTCTCGATTATGGCTACACCTTC.

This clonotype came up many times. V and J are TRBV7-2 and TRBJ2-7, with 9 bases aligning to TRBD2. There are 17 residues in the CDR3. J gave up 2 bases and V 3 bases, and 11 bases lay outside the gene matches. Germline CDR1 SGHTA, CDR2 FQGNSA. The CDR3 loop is CASSLGYRPSGAYEQYF. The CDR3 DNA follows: TGTGCCAGCAGCTTGGGTTATAGGCCTAGCGGGGCCTACGAGCAGTACTTC. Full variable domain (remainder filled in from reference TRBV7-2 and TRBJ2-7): GAGVSQSPSNKVTEKGKDVELRCDPISGHTALYWYRQSLGQGLEFLIYFQGNSAPDKSGLPSDRFSAERTGGSVSTLTIQRTQQEDSAVYLCASSLGYRPSGAYEQYFGPGTRLTVT.

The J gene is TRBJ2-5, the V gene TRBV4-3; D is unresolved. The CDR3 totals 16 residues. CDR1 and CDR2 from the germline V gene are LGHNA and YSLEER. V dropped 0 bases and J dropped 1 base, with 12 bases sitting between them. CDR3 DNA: TGCGCCAGCAGCCAAGAATATAGGCAGGTCCAAGAGACCCAGTACTTC. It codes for CASSQEYRQVQETQYF.

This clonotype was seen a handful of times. The CDR3: CATSRGISDYSYEQYF. CDR3 DNA sequence: TGTGCCACCAGCAGAGGCATCTCCGACTACTCCTACGAGCAGTACTTC. The chain is built from TRBV15 and TRBJ2-7, with TRBD2 as a possible D gene (5 bases). The length of the CDR3 is 16 residues. The germline V and J ends were trimmed by 1 base and 0 bases, with 13 bases remaining between them. Germline lookup yields CDR1 LNHNV and CDR2 YYDKDF (reference sequence).

CDR3 in amino acids: CASSPSGLAKNIQYF. The DNA of the CDR3 is TGTGCCAGCTCCCCCTCGGGGCTAGCCAAAAACATTCAGTACTTC. This chain uses TRBV18 with TRBJ2-4; either TRBD1 or TRBD2 may supply D (5 bases each). V lost 6 bases and J lost 0, with 12 bases in between. The CDR3 length is 15 residues. The germline gives CDR1 KGHSH, CDR2 LQKENI.

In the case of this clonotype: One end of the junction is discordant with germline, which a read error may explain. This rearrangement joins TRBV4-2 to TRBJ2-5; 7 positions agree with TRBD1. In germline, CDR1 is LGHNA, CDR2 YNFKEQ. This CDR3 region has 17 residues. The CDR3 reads CASSQVPQGPYQETLYF. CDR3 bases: TGTGCCAGCAGCCAAGTCCCACAGGGGCCGTACCAAGAGACCCTGTACTTC.

CDR3 sequence reads: CASSLGLAEVYNEQFF. The CDR3 DNA reads TGCGCCAGCAGCTTGGGACTAGCGGAAGTCTACAATGAGCAGTTCTTC. This rearrangement joins TRBV5-1 to TRBJ2-1, with TRBD2 identical over 9 bases. With 0 bases clipped from V and 3 bases from J, the junction kept 4 bases outside the gene matches. The CDR3 contains 16 residues. The germline CDR1 and CDR2 sequences are SGHRS and YFSETQ. Complete variable domain (other parts from reference TRBV5-1 and TRBJ2-1): KAGVTQTPRYLIKTRGQQVTLSCSPISGHRSVSWYQQTPGQGLQFLFEYFSETQRNKGNFPGRFSGRQFSNSRSEMNVSTLELGDSALYLCASSLGLAEVYNEQFFGPGTRLTVL.

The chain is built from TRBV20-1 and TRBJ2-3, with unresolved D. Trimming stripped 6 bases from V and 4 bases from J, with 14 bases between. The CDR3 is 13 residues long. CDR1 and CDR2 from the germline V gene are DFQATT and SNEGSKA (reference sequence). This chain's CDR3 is CSAPAIGADTQYF. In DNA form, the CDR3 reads TGCAGTGCCCCTGCCATCGGTGCAGATACGCAGTATTTT.

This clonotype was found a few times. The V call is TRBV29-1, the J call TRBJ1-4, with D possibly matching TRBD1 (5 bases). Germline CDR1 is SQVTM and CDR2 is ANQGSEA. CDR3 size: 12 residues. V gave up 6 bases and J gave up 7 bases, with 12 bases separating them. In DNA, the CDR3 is TGCAGCGTCGAACGGGGGGGTGAAAAACTGTTTTTT. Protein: CSVERGGEKLFF.

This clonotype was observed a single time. The CDR3 region has the DNA TGCAGCGTTGAAGTGGGCGGCGGGTGGGGGAACGAGCAGTACTTC. Its protein is CSVEVGGGWGNEQYF. V is TRBV29-1 and J is TRBJ2-5; perhaps D is TRBD1 or TRBD2 (5 bases each). The tail of the sequence fits TRBJ2-7 better, so the J call may be wrong. The CDR3 covers 15 residues. Germline V gene sequence: CDR1 SQVTM, CDR2 ANQGSEA.

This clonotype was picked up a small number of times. DNA of the CDR3: TGTGCCAGCAGTTACAGGAGGGGGTTGGTCACCGGGGAGCTGTTTTTT. This codes for CASSYRRGLVTGELFF. This sequence joins TRBV6-5 and TRBJ2-2, with D perhaps matching TRBD1 or TRBD2 (6 bases each). Trimming shortened V by 2 bases and J by 4 bases, and 14 bases separated the two germline ends. The CDR3 extends over 16 amino acids. The V gene's germline CDR1 is MNHEY and CDR2 SVGAGI.

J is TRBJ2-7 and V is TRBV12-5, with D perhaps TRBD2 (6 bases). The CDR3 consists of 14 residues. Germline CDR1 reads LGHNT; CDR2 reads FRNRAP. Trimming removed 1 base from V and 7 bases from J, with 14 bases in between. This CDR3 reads CASGLGVGTYEQYF. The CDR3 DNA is TGTGCTAGTGGTTTGGGCGTCGGGACTTATGAGCAGTACTTC.

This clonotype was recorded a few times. In DNA form, the CDR3 reads TGCAGCGTTGAACCCGTGGTCAATGAGCAGTTCTTC. This gives the protein CSVEPVVNEQFF. The chain is built from TRBV29-1 and TRBJ2-1; no definite D call. Trimming removed 2 bases from V and 6 bases from J, with 8 bases in between. The CDR3 length is 12 residues. The germline CDR1 and CDR2 sequences are SQVTM and ANQGSEA.